What follows are 2 T cell receptor beta chains derived from one specimen sequenced in a study of PD-1 blockade in classical Hodgkin lymphoma. TCRdb's table, derived via immunoSEQ multiplex PCR, lists solely in-frame clones and lacks some. In the table there are fewer than 25,000 clones, approximately 81% of which are singletons. Relapses following autologous stem cell transplantation were seen in all patients, with brentuximab vedotin exposure varying. The sequenced sample was peripheral blood mononuclear cells (PBMCs), obtained before the second cycle of nivolumab. The receptors derive from a human donor with classical Hodgkin lymphoma.

The chain has TRBV27 and TRBJ2-1; D remains ambiguous. Germline V gene data show CDR1 as MNHEY and CDR2 as SMNVEV (reference sequence). The CDR3 has 11 amino acids. Trimming removed 7 bases from V and 7 bases from J, with 8 bases in between. The CDR3 coding sequence is TGTGCCAGCACAGGCTTGAATGAGCAGTTCTTC. It is translated as CASTGLNEQFF.

CDR3 nucleotide sequence: TGTGCCAGCAGCCTCAGCAACAGGGTCTCTGGGGCCAACGTCCTGACTTTC. It codes for CASSLSNRVSGANVLTF. The rearrangement links TRBV2 to TRBJ2-6, with D perhaps TRBD1 (6 bases). The CDR3 spans 17 residues. The V gene lost 6 bases and the J gene lost 0 bases, with 15 bases spanning the gap. CDR1 SNHLY and CDR2 FYNNEI come from the germline V gene.